These 30 T cell receptor beta chains came from one sample sequenced in a study of blood T cell repertoires in COVID-19. Sequencing used immunoSEQ multiplex PCR; TCRdb keeps in-frame clones, though not all of them. The sample carries 18,000 or so clones, nearly 90% recorded once. The sequenced sample consisted of peripheral blood. Receptors originate from a man aged 35-49 years with active COVID-19.

The chain has TRBV7-9 and TRBJ1-1; no clear D. Trimming removed 1 base at V and 1 base at J, with 7 bases between. The germline V gene has CDR1 SEHNR and CDR2 FQNEAQ (reference sequence). This CDR3 region has 14 residues. In nucleotides, the CDR3 is TGTGCCAGCAGCTTAGAGTTCGGGAACACTGAAGCTTTCTTT. Protein product: CASSLEFGNTEAFF.

This chain connects TRBV4-1 to TRBJ1-2; possibly TRBD1 for D (5 bases). Germline V gene data show CDR1 as MGHRA and CDR2 as YSYEKL. This CDR3 contains 17 residues. The V end was cut by 2 bases, the J end by 1 base, with 17 bases between. The CDR3 sequence: CASSQYPGMGLNYGYTF. In DNA, the CDR3 is TGCGCCAGCAGCCAATACCCCGGGATGGGACTTAACTATGGCTACACCTTC.

The J gene is TRBJ2-2, the V gene TRBV11-3; D not resolved. V was trimmed by 5 bases and J by 2 bases, leaving 9 bases between them. This CDR3 is built from 14 residues. Germline V lookup: CDR1 SGHNT, CDR2 YENEEA. The CDR3 nucleotides are TGTGCCAGCAGCCCACACCATAACACCGGGGAGCTGTTTTTT. It yields the protein CASSPHHNTGELFF.

DNA for the CDR3: TGTGCCACCAGTGATTTTTTGGAGGGTTTCTTCTTT. It yields the protein CATSDFLEGFFF. V is TRBV24-1 and J is TRBJ1-1; D gene ambiguous. Germline CDR1 KGHDR, CDR2 SFDVKD. V was trimmed by 1 base and J by 14 bases, leaving 13 bases between them. The CDR3 loop spans 12 amino acids.

Only one count was recorded for this clone. V and J are TRBV7-3 and TRBJ2-3; 9 bases are a match to TRBD2. The CDR3 length is 17 residues. V was clipped by 5 bases and J by 2 bases; unmatched bases: 11. Germline assignment: CDR1 SGHTA and CDR2 FQGTGA. The chain's CDR3 is CASSPSQAGGYTDTQYF. The DNA of the CDR3 is TGTGCCAGCAGCCCTTCCCAAGCGGGAGGTTACACAGATACGCAGTATTTT.

This rearrangement joins TRBV9 to TRBJ2-7; TRBD2 is a possible D gene (7 bases). The V gene's germline CDR1 is SGDLS and CDR2 YYNGEE. The CDR3 extends over 15 amino acids. V was cut by 4 bases and J by 3 bases, with 17 bases left in between. The CDR3 is CASSWGRETYYEQYF. The DNA of the CDR3 is TGTGCCAGCAGCTGGGGGCGGGAGACCTACTACGAGCAGTACTTC.

The rearrangement uses TRBV5-1 and TRBJ2-3; D is undetermined. This CDR3 contains 13 residues. Germline loops: CDR1 SGHRS, CDR2 YFSETQ. V dropped 0 bases and J dropped 2 bases, with 4 bases sitting between them. DNA of the CDR3: TGCGCCAGCAGCTTGGGCTACACAGATACGCAGTATTTT. It translates to CASSLGYTDTQYF.

The rearrangement links TRBV9 to TRBJ2-1, with a possible D match to TRBD1 (6 bases). The CDR3 extends over 13 amino acids. Trimming left V 3 bases short and J 9 bases short, with 13 bases between. Germline-derived CDR1 and CDR2 are SGDLS and YYNGEE. This chain's CDR3 is CASSAETGTEQFF. DNA of the CDR3: TGTGCCAGCAGCGCCGAAACAGGGACTGAGCAGTTCTTC.

DNA of the CDR3: TGTGCCAGCTCACCACGGACTAGCGGGGGCGCCTACGAGCAGTACTTC. Translated: CASSPRTSGGAYEQYF. J is TRBJ2-7 and V is TRBV18, with 13 bases identical to TRBD2. Trimming at V came to 1 base and at J to 2 bases, leaving 2 bases not matched to a gene. The CDR3 extends over 16 amino acids. Germline V gene sequence: CDR1 KGHSH, CDR2 LQKENI.

The genes are TRBV7-2 and TRBJ1-1; 7 bases are a match to TRBD1. This CDR3 spans 15 amino acids. CDR1 and CDR2 (germline): SGHTA, FQGNSA. The J segment lost 0 bases and the V segment lost 5 bases, leaving 6 bases of the junction unmatched. The CDR3 loop reads CASSPGQTMNTEAFF. As DNA, the CDR3 is TGTGCCAGCAGCCCGGGACAGACCATGAACACTGAAGCTTTCTTT.

The chain combines TRBV7-2 with TRBJ1-3; no definite D call. The CDR3 totals 14 residues. V gave up 3 bases and J gave up 13 bases, with 19 bases separating them. Germline values: CDR1 SGHTA, CDR2 FQGNSA. The chain's CDR3 is CASSLSSVGSAIYF. The CDR3 DNA is TGTGCCAGCAGCTTGAGTTCGGTGGGCAGTGCAATATATTTT.

Concerning this clone: Other DNA sequences within the sample encode an identical CDR3. The gene calls are TRBV27 and TRBJ2-3; possibly TRBD1 for D (5 bases). V lost 5 bases and J 2 bases, leaving 11 bases between the germline ends. Germline V gene data show CDR1 as MNHEY and CDR2 as SMNVEV (reference sequence). This CDR3 is 14 amino acids long. The CDR3: CASSDRSSTDTQYF. The CDR3 nucleotides are TGTGCCAGCAGTGACAGATCTTCCACAGATACGCAGTATTTT.

The chain employs TRBV25-1 and TRBJ2-1; TRBD2 matches 11 bases. Germline V gives CDR1 MGHDK, CDR2 SYGVNS. The V segment lost 2 bases and the J segment 6 bases; nucleotides outside the gene matches: 3. CDR3 length equals 15 residues. The CDR3 coding sequence is TGTGCCAGCAGTGAAGGTACTAGCGGGAGCAATGAGCAGTTCTTC. The encoded protein is CASSEGTSGSNEQFF.

This chain joins TRBV19 and TRBJ2-1, with 12 bases that match TRBD2. Trimming cost V 2 bases and J 12 bases; bases outside gene matches: 5. The CDR3 covers 14 residues. CDR1 and CDR2 (germline): LNHDA, SQIVND (reference sequence). The CDR3 sequence is CASSIRLAGVSQFF. Written as DNA, the CDR3 is TGTGCCAGTAGTATAAGACTAGCGGGAGTATCGCAGTTCTTC.

The chain recombines TRBV5-1 with TRBJ1-2; D remains ambiguous. In germline, CDR1 is SGHRS, CDR2 YFSETQ. CDR3 length: 13 residues. V was cut by 0 bases and J by 4 bases, with 7 bases left in between. The CDR3 bases are TGCGCCAGCAGCTTGGACAGCCGCTATGGCTACACCTTC. This codes for CASSLDSRYGYTF. Together with reference TRBV5-1 and TRBJ1-2, the CDR3 gives the full variable domain: KAGVTQTPRYLIKTRGQQVTLSCSPISGHRSVSWYQQTPGQGLQFLFEYFSETQRNKGNFPGRFSGRQFSNSRSEMNVSTLELGDSALYLCASSLDSRYGYTFGSGTRLTVV.

The chain combines TRBV4-1 with TRBJ2-7, with 8 bases identical to TRBD2. Trimming removed 1 base from V and 5 bases from J; junction bases left unmatched: 13. The germline V gene has CDR1 MGHRA and CDR2 YSYEKL. This CDR3 is built from 17 residues. CDR3 nucleotides: TGCGCCAGCAGCCAAGGGGCGGAGCGGGAGCTGGGGAACGAGCAGTACTTC. Translated: CASSQGAERELGNEQYF.

The chain joins TRBV5-1 to TRBJ2-3; 8 nucleotides match TRBD1. V gave up 3 bases and J gave up 1 base; unmatched junction bases: 4. Germline V lookup: CDR1 SGHRS, CDR2 YFSETQ. CDR3 length: 15 residues. CDR3 amino acids: CASSSQGAGTDTQYF. The DNA for the CDR3 is TGCGCCAGCAGCTCTCAGGGGGCGGGCACAGATACGCAGTATTTT.

J is TRBJ2-1 and V is TRBV5-1; 9 bases are shared with TRBD1. Germline CDR1 reads SGHRS; CDR2 reads YFSETQ. Trimming cost V 4 bases and J 2 bases; bases outside gene matches: 4. The CDR3 has 15 amino acids. As DNA, the CDR3 is TGCGCCAGCAGCGAGGGACAGGGCCCCTACAATGAGCAGTTCTTC. Translated: CASSEGQGPYNEQFF.

DNA of the CDR3: TGTGCCAGCAGTCGGTCCAGGGGAGAAGAAAAACTGTTTTTT. It specifies CASSRSRGEEKLFF. This sequence joins TRBV7-9 and TRBJ1-4; TRBD1 might be the D (6 bases). Germline V lookup: CDR1 SEHNR, CDR2 FQNEAQ (reference sequence). The V and J ends lost 6 bases and 8 bases respectively, with 16 bases between them. This CDR3 contains 14 residues.

The J gene is TRBJ2-7, the V gene TRBV5-1; TRBD2 matches 7 bases. CDR3 length: 15 residues. Looked up from germline, CDR1 is SGHRS and CDR2 is YFSETQ. J gave up 1 base and V 4 bases, and 8 bases lay outside the gene matches. The CDR3 DNA reads TGCGCCAGCAGCCGAGGCGGGGGTGAGTCCTACGAGCAGTACTTC. Amino acid sequence: CASSRGGGESYEQYF.

J is TRBJ2-1 and V is TRBV7-8; the match to TRBD1 covers 7 bases. This CDR3 is 15 amino acids long. Trimming removed 4 bases from V and 4 bases from J; junction bases left unmatched: 7. CDR1 and CDR2 from the germline V gene are SGHVS and FQNEAQ. The CDR3 spells CASSSRQGDYNEQFF. For the CDR3, the DNA is TGTGCCAGCAGCTCAAGACAGGGTGATTACAATGAGCAGTTCTTC. Based on the CDR3 plus reference TRBV7-8 and TRBJ2-1, the full variable domain is GAGVSQSPRYKVAKRGQDVALRCDPISGHVSLFWYQQALGQGPEFLTYFQNEAQLDKSGLPSDRFFAERPEGSVSTLKIQRTQQEDSAVYLCASSSRQGDYNEQFFGPGTRLTVL.

The chain has TRBV11-2 and TRBJ2-7, with TRBD2 matching over 8 bases. Unmatched junction bases numbered 11, after V lost 1 base and J lost 6 bases. Germline CDR1 reads SGHAT; CDR2 reads FQNNGV. The CDR3 contains 16 residues. The CDR3 is CASSLVSGGGSSEQYF. The CDR3, as DNA: TGTGCCAGCAGCTTAGTTTCGGGCGGGGGGAGTTCCGAGCAGTACTTC.

V usage is TRBV13 and J usage is TRBJ2-7; TRBD2 aligns across 9 bases. The CDR3 extends over 15 amino acids. From germline, CDR1 is PRHDT and CDR2 FYEKMQ (reference sequence). J was trimmed by 7 bases and V by 0 bases; bases with no gene match: 7. CDR3 residues: CASSLGAGGLGEQYF. The CDR3 DNA reads as TGTGCCAGCAGCTTAGGGGCGGGAGGGCTCGGAGAGCAGTACTTC.

The rearrangement joins TRBV5-1 to TRBJ2-7; 9 bases are shared with TRBD1. V was pared by 4 bases and J by 3 bases, with 5 bases of the junction left unmatched. Per germline, CDR1 SGHRS and CDR2 YFSETQ. CDR3 length: 14 residues. The CDR3 loop is CASSTGQGSYEQYF. CDR3 DNA sequence: TGCGCCAGCAGCACCGGACAGGGGAGCTACGAGCAGTACTTC.

The genes are TRBV7-9 and TRBJ2-1; 9 bases align to TRBD2. Germline CDR1 SEHNR, CDR2 FQNEAQ (reference sequence). The CDR3 covers 18 residues. J was trimmed by 3 bases and V by 1 base; bases with no gene match: 10. Here the CDR3 reads CASSLGLRAGGIYNEQFF. For the CDR3, the DNA is TGTGCCAGCAGCTTAGGGTTGCGGGCGGGAGGGATCTACAATGAGCAGTTCTTC.

The V gene is TRBV2, the J gene TRBJ2-1; D perhaps matches TRBD1 (5 bases). Trimming left V 3 bases short and J 14 bases short, with 11 bases between. This CDR3 contains 11 residues. Germline V CDR1 and CDR2: SNHLY, FYNNEI. CDR3 nucleotides: TGTGCCAGCAGTGAGGGCAGGGATGAGTTCTTC. Its protein is CASSEGRDEFF.

This rearrangement joins TRBV12-2 to TRBJ2-1; the table gives TRBD2 as D, unverified against the DNA. TRBV12-2 is classified as a pseudogene. CDR3 length equals 21 residues. CDR3 coding DNA: TGTGCAAGTCGCGGTTCGCATCATGGGGCTAGCGGGAGGAGCTCCTACAATGAGCAGTTCTTC. Its translation is CASRGSHHGASGRSSYNEQFF.

The chain combines TRBV5-5 with TRBJ1-2, with a tentative D call TRBD1 (5 bases). This CDR3 has 15 amino acids. V was pared by 1 base and J by 5 bases, with 15 bases between. Germline CDR1 reads SGHKS; CDR2 reads YYEKEE (reference sequence). The CDR3 bases are TGTGCCAGCAGCTTGACAGGTTTTCTTCGGTATGGCTACACCTTC. Translated: CASSLTGFLRYGYTF.

The chain is built from TRBV11-1 and TRBJ2-7, with TRBD2 matching over 7 bases. CDR3 length: 14 residues. J lost 6 bases, V lost 5 bases, and 10 bases had no gene match. Germline V lookup: CDR1 SGHAT, CDR2 FQDESV (reference sequence). The CDR3 DNA reads as TGTGCCAGCAGCCCAGCGGGACCCACCTCCGAGCAGTACTTC. Its translation is CASSPAGPTSEQYF.

This rearrangement joins TRBV6-2 or TRBV6-3 to TRBJ1-5; D may be TRBD1 (5 bases). CDR3 length equals 15 residues. Between the trimmed V and J ends, which lost 2 bases and 4 bases, there was a span of 12 bases. Looked up from germline, CDR1 is MNHEY and CDR2 is SVGEGT. The CDR3 spells CASSYGAGSNQPQHF. For the CDR3, the DNA is TGTGCCAGCAGTTACGGGGCTGGTTCTAATCAGCCCCAGCATTTT.